The entry below describes one TCR beta chain. Profiling relied on immunoSEQ multiplex PCR, and the TCRdb table lists in-frame clones only, not all of them. The sample has 43,000 or so clones, about three quarters seen once. The CDR3 is 14 residues long. The V end lost 5 bases, the J end lost 1 base, and 11 bases lay between the germline ends. Germline V gene sequence: CDR1 SGHTA, CDR2 FQGNSA. The entry originates in a study of radiotherapy plus CTLA-4 blockade in lung cancer. Specimen: peripheral blood, collected from a patient treated with radiotherapy plus ipilimumab. The V gene is TRBV7-2, the J gene TRBJ1-1, with D maybe TRBD1 (6 bases). The TCR comes from a human donor with non-small cell lung cancer who had a complete response to radiotherapy plus ipilimumab. The CDR3 region is CASSRIRGNTEAFF. CDR3 sequence (DNA): TGTGCCAGCAGCCGGATCAGGGGGAACACTGAAGCTTTCTTT.